This entry describes one TCR beta chain. The antigen is unknown. The protocol was immunoSEQ multiplex PCR, while the TCRdb copy is restricted to in-frame clones and leaves out a portion. The profile covers 1,500,000 or so clones, with around 97% appearing a single time and approximately 1% taken by the ten largest. CDR3 length equals 14 residues. Trimming took 4 bases from V and 9 from J, leaving 19 bases between them. Per the germline V gene, CDR1 is SNHLY and CDR2 is FYNNEI. This sample was taken from a study of shared clonotypes between healthy human individuals. Points from the study as a whole: Owing to a small donor count, the genetic and exposure-history diversity represented was limited.

The sequenced sample consisted of naive CD4+ T cells sorted from blood. As to subset: CD45RA+ positively selected. The origin of this receptor is a man aged 30 to 39 in good health. The chain links TRBV2 to TRBJ2-7; D remains unclear. In nucleotides, the CDR3 is TGTGCCAGCAGTGTAGGCGCTCCGACGAATGGGCAGTACTTC. Translation gives CASSVGAPTNGQYF.